The clone carrying this T cell receptor (beta chain) was observed many times. Its target is not known. Germline assignment: CDR1 SNHLY and CDR2 FYNNEI. The CDR3 extends over 12 amino acids. V was clipped by 4 bases and J by 5 bases, with 8 bases between them. Using a J-beta primer mix together with a sample-barcoded 5' primer, a second PCR was run for about 6 to 12 cycles. The template-switch adaptor was a 5' adaptor with 12 random nucleotides. It tagged each cDNA molecule. Individual samples furnished no less than 3 million CDR3-containing paired-end reads apiece. TCRdb re-called the 5' RACE reads with MiXCR, one entry per CDR3 protein. The table includes fewer than 950,000 distinct CDR3 sequences, 30% to 45% detected once. This entry comes from a study of blood T cells in healthy people across ages. Notes on the study in general: Unknown donor CMV status possibly confounded expanded clonotype changes.

Total RNA was extracted at no less than 6 micrograms per sample. The chain combines TRBV2 with TRBJ2-5; D unresolved. The clonotype originates from a man aged 18 to 29 in good health. Material for sequencing was blood. CDR3 region: CASSVFLETQYF. The CDR3 DNA reads TGTGCCAGCAGTGTGTTTTTGGAGACCCAGTACTTC.